This T cell receptor (beta chain) was obtained from a study of cytomegalovirus exposure and HLA in healthy donors (dated by TCRdb to 2016 to 2017). Some background on the complete study: The 666 repertoires of the first cohort and the approximately 130 validation repertoires were produced on the same platform, according to a later analysis. Along with the approximately 650-subject first cohort, a separate validation cohort of 120 different subjects was used. The study aimed to test whether signatures of past pathogen exposure could be identified by cataloging public T cell receptors. High-throughput TCR immunosequencing, statistical association of individual TCRs with disease status, and machine learning were combined to predict cytomegalovirus infection status. Paper-wide results and their limitations: A later analysis had no HLA typing for the validation cohort, so co-occurrence there was scored across all 120 repertoires. The study gave a list of 150 to 200 TCR beta chains associated with cytomegalovirus. It was suggested by the authors that the approach could potentially be generalized to other disease states and immunological phenotypes. In both the original and validation cohorts, the classifier was reported to diagnose cytomegalovirus status with high specificity and sensitivity. A few of the identified cytomegalovirus-associated TCR beta chains were confirmed in vitro to be specific for cytomegalovirus antigens. In a later analysis, TCRs clustered in the first cohort were found to also tend to co-occur in the 130 or so validation repertoires, with 90% to 95% of cluster scores above 0. Most TCR sequences were seen in very few donors, while some public TCRs were found in many individuals.

Separate from the roughly 700-subject first cohort, the validation cohort of 90 to 150 subjects was the group to which the donors belonged. Receptors were amplified or captured by the immunoSEQ multiplex PCR assay. The authors' pipeline ran thus. To diagnose cytomegalovirus status from the catalog of TCR beta chain sequences, a statistical classification framework was built. TCRdb provides this immuneACCESS table in a form limited to in-frame rearrangements. Some clones are lacking; in checked studies, under half of them reflect an unresolved V gene, and why the rest are absent is not known. That table supplies the V and J calls and clone size; D and trimming were determined from the DNA. The table for this sample lists 200,000 or so clones; about four fifths of them were counted only once. The ten largest clones take up roughly 7% of the sample. For this clone: There is no known antigen for this receptor. Base qualities are not at hand, and no much larger clone is one base apart.

Measured from the cysteine to the phenylalanine, the CDR3 is 15 residues long. Only CDR3 DNA is held: 45 bases, read in frame from base 1. Via the germline V gene, CDR1 is ENHRY and CDR2 SYGVKD. Unmatched junction bases come to 7, with V trimmed by 5 bases and J by 5 bases. Recombination joined TRBV10-3 with TRBJ2-3; 10 bases in between match TRBD1. The sequenced sample consisted of PBMCs. This TCR was sampled from a man aged 18 to 29 in good health and CMV-seropositive. The nucleotide sequence reads as follows: TGTGCCATCAGTCCAGACAGGGGGCCGGTAGATACGCAGTATTTT. This gives the protein CAISPDRGPVDTQYF.